This T cell receptor (beta chain) was documented in a study of blood T cell repertoires in COVID-19. Study details: Spain, Italy and the United States supplied samples that represented acute and convalescent COVID-19. PBMCs, B-cell-depleted T cells, or T cells were the source of the cDNA or gDNA that made up the material.

Germline CDR1 SGDLS, CDR2 YYNGEE. Between the trimmed V and J ends, which lost 4 bases and 3 bases, there was a span of 18 bases. The CDR3 is 16 residues long. Per the original methods: Nucleated cell number was recorded as an estimate derived from reference gene primer amplification. Repertoires were generated with immunoSEQ multiplex PCR, while TCRdb's copy carries only in-frame clones and drops some. The V and J calls and clone size are taken from that table; D and trimming were inferred from the DNA. This table holds roughly 60,000 clones, about four fifths found once. The TCR originated in a human donor in a cohort sampled during active COVID-19. Material for sequencing was peripheral blood. The V gene is TRBV9, the J gene TRBJ2-3; TRBD1 is a possible D gene (6 bases). The CDR3 coding sequence is TGTGCCAGCAGCAAATTACAGGGCGTAGGGACAGATACGCAGTATTTT. The encoded protein is CASSKLQGVGTDTQYF.